The T cell receptor (beta chain) described here comes from a study of T cell repertoires in aging, cancer and after chemotherapy. CDR1 is MDHEN and CDR2 is SYDVKM in the germline V gene. This CDR3 comprises 11 residues. V was shortened by 2 bases and J by 8 bases, with 6 bases between the two germline ends. This clonotype was counted only a few times. Amplification of TCR beta used genomic DNA extracted from peripheral blood. Multiplex touch-down PCR with TRB-A/B primers amplified rearranged V-D-J TRB sequences. TCRdb ran MiXCR on the multiplex PCR reads and lists one entry per CDR3 protein. The table includes around 6,700 distinct CDR3 sequences, approximately 49% detected once.

The sequencing input was blood. The sequence derives from a human donor with a solid tumor. V usage is TRBV28 and J usage is TRBJ1-1, with D uncertain. The CDR3 DNA is TGTGCCAGCAGTTTACGGCAGGAAGCTTTCTTT. Translating it yields CASSLRQEAFF.